This TCR beta chain was profiled in a study of vaccination effects on CD4 cells after COVID-19. As for the study in general: Vaccination of participants consisted of two doses of either the BNT162b2 or mRNA-1273 vaccine. Study findings and constraints: Marked clonal contraction of infection- and vaccine-induced clones was seen late after vaccination. Within healthy vaccinees, only 1 of 255 vaccine-induced clones displayed cross-reactivity with common cold coronaviruses.

Antigen-specific CD4+ T cells were first expanded with viral peptide pools by the ViraFEST assay and only then sequenced. Researchers isolated CD4+ T cells once approximately ten days of culture had elapsed. After approximately 2 million PBMC were placed in each well, they were cultured with 10 IU/ml IL-2 and around 10 ug/ml peptides. Notes on this clone: Its antigen remains unidentified.

The V gene's germline CDR1 is GTSNPN and CDR2 SVGIG (reference sequence). The CDR3 is made up of 13 amino acids. V was pared by 5 bases and J by 7 bases, with 15 bases between. TCRdb's copy holds only in-frame clones and misses some; the assay was immunoSEQ multiplex PCR. The table shows 25,000 to 35,000 clones, with approximately 68% occurring only once. The sequences come from CD4+ T cells from PBMCs cultured with HCoV-229E spike peptides, collected before COVID-19 vaccination. The sequence was obtained from a human donor who received a COVID-19 vaccine. This chain uses TRBV30 with TRBJ1-3, with D possibly TRBD1 on 6 matching bases. CDR3 sequence (DNA): TGTGCCTGGGGACAGAATTGGGGGAACACCATATATTTT. Translation: CAWGQNWGNTIYF.